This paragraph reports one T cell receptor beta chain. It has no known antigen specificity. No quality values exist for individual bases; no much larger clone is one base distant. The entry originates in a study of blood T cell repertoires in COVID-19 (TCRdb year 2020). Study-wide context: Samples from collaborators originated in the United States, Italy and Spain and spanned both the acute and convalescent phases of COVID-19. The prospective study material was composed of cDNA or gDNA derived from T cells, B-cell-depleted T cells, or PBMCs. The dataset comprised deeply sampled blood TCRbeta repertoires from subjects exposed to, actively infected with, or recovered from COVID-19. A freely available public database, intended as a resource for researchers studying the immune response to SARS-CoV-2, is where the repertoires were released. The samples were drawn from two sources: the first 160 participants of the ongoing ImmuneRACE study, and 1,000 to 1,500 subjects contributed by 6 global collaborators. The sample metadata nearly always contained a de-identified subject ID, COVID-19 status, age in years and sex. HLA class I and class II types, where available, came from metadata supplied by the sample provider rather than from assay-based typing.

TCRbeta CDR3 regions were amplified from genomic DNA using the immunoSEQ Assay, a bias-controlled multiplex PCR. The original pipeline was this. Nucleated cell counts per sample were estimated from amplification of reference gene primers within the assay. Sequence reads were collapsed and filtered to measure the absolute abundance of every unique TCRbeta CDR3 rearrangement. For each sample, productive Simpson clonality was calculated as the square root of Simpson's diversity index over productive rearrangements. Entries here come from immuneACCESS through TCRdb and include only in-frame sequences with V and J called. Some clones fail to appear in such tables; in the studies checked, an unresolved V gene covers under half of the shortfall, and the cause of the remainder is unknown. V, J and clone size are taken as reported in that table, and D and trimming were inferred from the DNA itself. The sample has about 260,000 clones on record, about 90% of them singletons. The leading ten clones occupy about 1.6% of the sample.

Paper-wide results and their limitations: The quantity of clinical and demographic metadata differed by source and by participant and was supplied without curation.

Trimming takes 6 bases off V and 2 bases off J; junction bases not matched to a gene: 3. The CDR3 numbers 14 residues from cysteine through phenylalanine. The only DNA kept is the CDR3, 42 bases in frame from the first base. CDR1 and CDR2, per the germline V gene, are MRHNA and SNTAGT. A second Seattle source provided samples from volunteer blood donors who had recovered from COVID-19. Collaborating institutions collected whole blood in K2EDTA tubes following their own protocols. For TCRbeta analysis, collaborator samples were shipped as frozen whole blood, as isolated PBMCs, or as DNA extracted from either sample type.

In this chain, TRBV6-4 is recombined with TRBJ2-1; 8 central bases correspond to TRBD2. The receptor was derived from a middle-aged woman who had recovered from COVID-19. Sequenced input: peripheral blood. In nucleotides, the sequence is TGTGCCAGCAGCGGGGGGGGCACCTACAATGAGCAGTTCTTC. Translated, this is CASSGGGTYNEQFF.